Described below is a single T cell receptor beta chain sequence and its context. This entry comes from a study of blood T cell repertoires in COVID-19. Study-wide context: Samples of COVID-19 (acute and convalescent) were obtained from the United States, Italy and Spain. Nucleic acid was either cDNA or gDNA, and it came from T cells, B-cell-depleted T cells, or PBMCs.

Data came from immunoSEQ multiplex PCR; TCRdb stores just in-frame clones and leaves some out. This sample yields approximately 260,000 clones, of which roughly 89% are seen a single time; about 4.5% belongs to the top ten. Sequencing was carried out using peripheral blood. This sequence was found in a middle-aged woman who had recovered from COVID-19.

The CDR3 DNA follows: TGTGCCAGCAGCCGGGCCTCCGCAGGGGGCCAAGAGACCCAGTACTTC. Its translation is CASSRASAGGQETQYF. The V and J genes are TRBV28 and TRBJ2-5; TRBD1 matches at 7 bases. CDR3 size: 16 residues. V dropped 6 bases and J dropped 1; count of bases not matched to a gene: 11. Per the germline V gene, CDR1 is MDHEN and CDR2 is SYDVKM.